The 3 T cell receptor beta chains below come from one sample, sequenced in a study of identical twins. TCRdb reanalysed the 5' RACE reads using MiXCR and keeps one entry per CDR3 protein. This repertoire shows approximately 700,000 distinct CDR3 sequences, around a sixth found once; its top ten account for roughly 14%. These data also formed part of another study, on T cells expressing NK-cell markers.

Specimen: PBMCs. The receptors derive from a woman aged 18-29 years in good health.

Only a few counts were recorded for this clonotype. The chain joins TRBV21-1 to TRBJ1-1; TRBD1, the D gene given by the table, was not confirmed from the DNA. TRBV21-1 is shown as a pseudogene. The CDR3 is 14 residues long. The CDR3 DNA is TGTGCCAGCAGCAAAGAGGGGGCTATAAGCGAAGCTTTCTTT. Amino acids: CASSKEGAISEAFF.

This clonotype has only a few counts. This chain joins TRBV6-1 and TRBJ2-5, with TRBD2 matching over 10 bases. V lost 2 bases to trimming and J lost 2 bases; unmatched junction nucleotides: 5. CDR3 length equals 16 residues. CDR1 and CDR2 from the germline V gene are MNHNS and SASEGT. The CDR3 is CASSESSGGWQETQYF. The DNA for the CDR3 is TGTGCCAGCAGTGAATCTAGCGGGGGCTGGCAAGAGACCCAGTACTTC.

The CDR3 DNA reads TGCGCCAGCAGCCAAGACGGGAGAGGCGAGCAGTTCTTC. It encodes CASSQDGRGEQFF. The rearrangement uses TRBV4-3 and TRBJ2-1; possible D gene TRBD2, 6 bases. This CDR3 is 13 amino acids long. Germline values: CDR1 LGHNA, CDR2 YSLEER. The V end lost 0 bases, the J end lost 10 bases, and 10 bases lay between the germline ends.